The entry below gives a single TCR beta chain sequence along with its context. What it binds is not known. CDR3 length: 13 amino acids. The junction had 5 bases not matched to a gene; V was cut back by 6 bases and J by 4 bases. Per the germline V gene, CDR1 is SQVTM and CDR2 is ANQGSEA. This sample stems from a study of cytomegalovirus exposure and HLA in healthy donors. Study results and caveats: In an earlier analysis, in some 540 donors, most V segments appeared productive either ~87% or ~30% of the time.

PCR used 60 Vbeta primers and 13 Jbeta primers. In the study's own analysis: The authors later counted 65 million to 80 million unique TCR beta chains, some 9.9 million of them shared. Sequenced by immunoSEQ multiplex PCR; TCRdb stores in-frame clones only, minus some. V and J calls and clone size come straight from that table; D and trimming were deduced from the DNA. This sample has over 150,000 clones, with about 71% found just once. The source is a woman under 40 in good health and CMV-seronegative. Material: PBMCs. The rearrangement links TRBV29-1 to TRBJ1-4; 7 bases are shared with TRBD1. Here the CDR3 DNA reads TGCAGCGTGGGACAGAGACTTAATGAAAAACTGTTTTTT. Translated, it gives CSVGQRLNEKLFF. Based on the CDR3 plus reference TRBV29-1 and TRBJ1-4, the full variable domain is SAVISQKPSRDICQRGTSLTIQCQVDSQVTMMFWYRQQPGQSLTLIATANQGSEATYESGFVIDKFPISRPNLTFSTLTVSNMSPEDSSIYLCSVGQRLNEKLFFGSGTQLSVL.